The 24 T cell receptor beta chains listed next were all sequenced from one sample in a study of T cells after yellow fever vaccination. TCRdb passed the 5' RACE reads through MiXCR, listing each CDR3 protein once. The table records some 130,000 distinct CDR3 sequences, approximately 6.6% of them present only once. Material: CD4+ T cells sorted from PBMCs, obtained 10 days after the yellow fever booster vaccination. These receptors all stem from a man aged 30 to 39 who received the YFV17D yellow fever vaccine.

At least ten counts were recorded for this clonotype. This chain links TRBV12-3 or TRBV12-4 with TRBJ1-5; TRBD1 might be the D (5 bases). V lost 5 bases and J lost 3, with 14 bases in between. This CDR3 is 15 amino acids long. The CDR3: CASSLRRDPNQPQHF. DNA of the CDR3: TGTGCCAGCAGTCTCCGGCGGGACCCCAATCAGCCCCAGCATTTT.

The table lists this clonotype with many counts. The gene calls are TRBV7-2 and TRBJ2-5; 7 positions agree with TRBD2. The CDR3 runs 15 residues. Germline CDR1 and CDR2: SGHTA and FQGNSA. The trim removed 4 bases at V and 5 bases at J, leaving 10 bases unmatched. The CDR3: CASSYQGGRGETQYF. CDR3 nucleotides: TGTGCCAGCAGCTACCAGGGCGGGAGAGGGGAGACCCAGTACTTC. The full variable domain, with the rest looked up from reference TRBV7-2 and TRBJ2-5, is GAGVSQSPSNKVTEKGKDVELRCDPISGHTALYWYRQSLGQGLEFLIYFQGNSAPDKSGLPSDRFSAERTGGSVSTLTIQRTQQEDSAVYLCASSYQGGRGETQYFGPGTRLLVL.

This clonotype was recorded at least ten times. The chain couples TRBV5-1 to TRBJ2-2; D is unclear. CDR3 length: 16 amino acids. Germline CDR1 and CDR2: SGHRS and YFSETQ. Trimming left V 0 bases short and J 0 bases short, with 9 bases between. The CDR3 coding sequence is TGCGCCAGCAGCTTGGGCGCGGCCGCGAACACCGGGGAGCTGTTTTTT. It encodes CASSLGAAANTGELFF.

Comments on this clonotype: This clone may be a read error of a much larger clone one base away. This chain joins TRBV6-2 or TRBV6-3 and TRBJ2-6, with D unclear. V lost 6 bases and J 0 bases, leaving 6 bases between the germline ends. Germline CDR1 reads MNHEY; CDR2 reads SVGEGT. CDR3 length equals 14 residues. The CDR3, as DNA: TGTGCCAGCAGAGGGTTCTCTGGGGCCAACGTCCTGACTTTC. This sequence encodes CASRGFSGANVLTF.

V is TRBV11-2 and J is TRBJ1-1, with a possible D match to TRBD1 (5 bases). The CDR3 spans 16 residues. Germline lookup yields CDR1 SGHAT and CDR2 FQNNGV. The V end was cut by 5 bases, the J end by 2 bases, with 18 bases between. CDR3 sequence (DNA): TGTGCCAGCAGCCCGACCCGGGCAGGGTTCAACACTGAAGCTTTCTTT. The encoded protein is CASSPTRAGFNTEAFF.

The J gene is TRBJ2-3, the V gene TRBV7-3; D possibly uses TRBD1 or TRBD2 (6 bases each). This CDR3 has 16 residues. Germline V lookup: CDR1 SGHTA, CDR2 FQGTGA. Trimming removed 5 bases at V and 5 bases at J, with 20 bases between. The CDR3 sequence: CASSLQGGRKGDTQYF. CDR3 DNA sequence: TGTGCCAGCAGCCTCCAAGGGGGGAGGAAAGGAGATACGCAGTATTTT. Combining the CDR3 with reference TRBV7-3 and TRBJ2-3 gives the whole variable domain GAGVSQTPSNKVTEKGKYVELRCDPISGHTALYWYRQSLGQGPEFLIYFQGTGAADDSGLPNDRFFAVRPEGSVSTLKIQRTERGDSAVYLCASSLQGGRKGDTQYFGPGTRLTVL.

This clonotype was seen repeatedly, ten times or more. V usage is TRBV7-3 and J usage is TRBJ2-1, with TRBD1 as a possible D gene (5 bases). There are 16 residues in the CDR3. V was cut by 5 bases and J by 4 bases, with 18 bases left in between. Per the germline V gene, CDR1 is SGHTA and CDR2 is FQGTGA. CDR3 bases: TGTGCCAGCAGCCGATCCCCTGGATCAGGGTACAATGAGCAGTTCTTC. Amino acids: CASSRSPGSGYNEQFF.

The sample holds many counts of this clonotype. The chain has TRBV7-9 and TRBJ2-1; perhaps TRBD1 as D (6 bases). The CDR3 is 16 residues long. Looked up from germline, CDR1 is SEHNR and CDR2 is FQNEAQ (reference sequence). The V gene lost 5 bases and the J gene lost 4 bases, with 18 bases spanning the gap. Here the CDR3 DNA reads TGTGCCAGCAGCCCAAGACAGGACGGTACTTACAATGAGCAGTTCTTC. This gives the protein CASSPRQDGTYNEQFF.

This clonotype was observed a few times. The CDR3 protein is CSATRGYKSSYNEQFF. The CDR3 coding sequence is TGCAGTGCTACTCGGGGATACAAGAGCTCCTACAATGAGCAGTTCTTC. The chain employs TRBV20-1 and TRBJ2-1; tentatively, D is TRBD2 (5 bases). The CDR3 sequence is 16 residues long. The V gene lost 4 bases and the J gene lost 0 bases, with 16 bases spanning the gap. Germline values: CDR1 DFQATT, CDR2 SNEGSKA (reference sequence).

This clonotype was seen a single time. Since a much larger clone is just one base distant, this may be a read error. The genes are TRBV29-1 and TRBJ1-1, with a possible D match to TRBD1 (6 bases). This CDR3 is 13 amino acids long. The germline V and J ends were trimmed by 4 bases and 8 bases, with 17 bases remaining between them. CDR1 SQVTM and CDR2 ANQGSEA come from the germline V gene. The CDR3 DNA is TGCAGCGTTGCGAAGGGACAAGACCAGGAAGCTTTCTTT. This sequence encodes CSVAKGQDQEAFF. The full variable domain, completed using reference TRBV29-1 and TRBJ1-1, is SAVISQKPSRDICQRGTSLTIQCQVDSQVTMMFWYRQQPGQSLTLIATANQGSEATYESGFVIDKFPISRPNLTFSTLTVSNMSPEDSSIYLCSVAKGQDQEAFFGQGTRLTVV.

The chain employs TRBV29-1 and TRBJ2-5; 7 bases agree with TRBD2. The CDR3 loop spans 15 amino acids. Germline V CDR1 and CDR2: SQVTM, ANQGSEA. V was pared by 6 bases and J by 1 base, with 11 bases of the junction left unmatched. This chain's CDR3 is CSVHRGGRGQETQYF. For the CDR3, the DNA is TGCAGCGTCCACCGGGGCGGGAGAGGCCAAGAGACCCAGTACTTC.

This clonotype was seen repeatedly, ten times or more. The CDR3 reads CASSQVGGSEAFF. CDR3 nucleotide sequence: TGTGCCAGCAGCCAAGTAGGGGGTTCTGAAGCTTTCTTT. The chain joins TRBV14 to TRBJ1-1; D possibly corresponds to TRBD1 (6 bases). This CDR3 comprises 13 residues. Between the trimmed V and J ends, which lost 1 base and 6 bases, there was a span of 9 bases. Germline loops: CDR1 SGHDN, CDR2 FVKESK.

The table lists this clonotype with many counts. The chain employs TRBV25-1 and TRBJ1-1, with no clear D. Germline-derived CDR1 and CDR2 are MGHDK and SYGVNS. V shed 2 bases and J shed 8 bases, with 12 bases lying between them. This CDR3 contains 13 residues. CDR3 coding DNA: TGTGCCAGCAGTGAAGTTGGGCGAGGGGAAGCTTTCTTT. Encoded protein: CASSEVGRGEAFF.

This clonotype was recorded a few times. This chain connects TRBV5-6 to TRBJ1-1; D unclear. Germline assignment: CDR1 SGHDT and CDR2 YYEEEE. The CDR3 loop spans 14 amino acids. The V end lost 1 base, the J end lost 4 bases, and 11 bases lay between the germline ends. The DNA of the CDR3 is TGTGCCAGCAGCTTGCCCGGGGTGGTCACTGAAGCTTTCTTT. It specifies CASSLPGVVTEAFF.

This clonotype was counted at least ten times. At one of its ends the junction is not consistent with the germline gene, which may arise from a read error. V and J are TRBV20-1 and TRBJ2-7; D is possibly TRBD2 (6 bases). Germline CDR1 and CDR2: DFQATT and SNEGSKA (reference sequence). This CDR3 is built from 19 residues. In DNA, the CDR3 is TGCAGTGCTATCCCCCAGTACGGGACCACGAGCGGGCAGTCCTCCGAGCAGTACTTC. Amino acids: CSAIPQYGTTSGQSSEQYF.

This clonotype occurred many times. This rearrangement joins TRBV11-1 to TRBJ2-1; 7 bases agree with TRBD2. Germline CDR1 SGHAT, CDR2 FQDESV (reference sequence). This CDR3 spans 15 amino acids. The trim removed 5 bases at V and 1 base at J, leaving 5 bases unmatched. The chain's CDR3 is CASSEVGGSYNEQFF. The CDR3 bases are TGTGCCAGCAGCGAGGTCGGGGGGTCCTACAATGAGCAGTTCTTC. Full variable domain (rest looked up from reference TRBV11-1 and TRBJ2-1): EAEVAQSPRYKITEKSQAVAFWCDPISGHATLYWYRQILGQGPELLVQFQDESVVDDSQLPKDRFSAERLKGVDSTLKIQPAELGDSAMYLCASSEVGGSYNEQFFGPGTRLTVL.

The chain uses TRBV9 and TRBJ2-1, with 13 nucleotides matching TRBD2. This CDR3 comprises 16 residues. The germline V gene encodes CDR1 SGDLS and CDR2 YYNGEE. The V and J ends lost 3 bases and 6 bases, in that order; junction bases with no gene match: 6. CDR3 sequence reads: CASSADTSGRVNEQFF. Written as DNA, the CDR3 is TGTGCCAGCAGCGCAGACACTAGCGGGAGGGTCAATGAGCAGTTCTTC.

This clonotype was counted ten times or more. The chain has TRBV7-8 and TRBJ2-7, with D possibly TRBD1 on 6 matching bases. Germline CDR1 SGHVS, CDR2 FQNEAQ. The CDR3 is 13 amino acids. V was clipped by 7 bases and J by 6 bases, with 16 bases between them. CDR3 sequence (DNA): TGTGCCAGCATCTCTCAAGGGGGTTTCGAGCAGTACTTC. Its translation is CASISQGGFEQYF. Drawing the rest from reference TRBV7-8 and TRBJ2-7, the complete variable domain is GAGVSQSPRYKVAKRGQDVALRCDPISGHVSLFWYQQALGQGPEFLTYFQNEAQLDKSGLPSDRFFAERPEGSVSTLKIQRTQQEDSAVYLCASISQGGFEQYFGPGTRLTVT.

This clonotype was picked up many times. The rearrangement links TRBV3-1 to TRBJ2-4; D unclear. The CDR3 runs 13 residues. V dropped 5 bases and J dropped 9 bases, with 14 bases sitting between them. The V gene's germline CDR1 is LGHDT and CDR2 YNNKEL (reference sequence). The CDR3 reads CASSDQVVGIQYF. The CDR3 DNA sequence: TGTGCCAGCAGCGACCAGGTGGTAGGCATTCAGTACTTC.

V and J are TRBV5-6 and TRBJ2-5; no definite D call. The CDR3 totals 14 residues. Germline V gives CDR1 SGHDT, CDR2 YYEEEE. V dropped 3 bases and J dropped 3 bases, with 12 bases sitting between them. The CDR3 sequence: CASSSLDREETQYF. In nucleotides, the CDR3 is TGTGCCAGCAGCTCACTGGATAGGGAAGAGACCCAGTACTTC.

This clonotype was seen at least ten times. The J gene is TRBJ2-2, the V gene TRBV29-1; unclear D gene. The CDR3 has 12 residues. CDR1 SQVTM and CDR2 ANQGSEA come from the germline V gene. Deletions cut 5 bases from V and 1 base from J, with 5 bases between. CDR3 loop: CSVRWNTGELFF. The CDR3 DNA follows: TGCAGCGTTAGATGGAACACCGGGGAGCTGTTTTTT.

At least ten counts were recorded for this clonotype. This sequence joins TRBV5-1 and TRBJ1-2; 7 bases align to TRBD1. The germline V gene encodes CDR1 SGHRS and CDR2 YFSETQ. This CDR3 contains 14 residues. With 0 bases clipped from V and 1 base from J, the junction kept 0 bases outside the gene matches. The CDR3 spells CASSLDRGNYGYTF. The DNA for the CDR3 is TGCGCCAGCAGCTTGGACAGGGGTAACTATGGCTACACCTTC.

At least ten counts were recorded for this clonotype. The rearrangement joins TRBV5-1 to TRBJ1-1; TRBD1 agrees at 12 bases. CDR3 length equals 15 residues. After removal of 3 bases from V and 4 bases from J, the junction contained 4 bases not matched to a gene. From germline, CDR1 is SGHRS and CDR2 YFSETQ. CDR3 bases: TGCGCCAGCAGCTCTGGGGGACAGGGGGCCACTGAAGCTTTCTTT. It codes for CASSSGGQGATEAFF.

This clonotype has a count of ten or more. CDR3 coding DNA: TGTGCCAGCACCCTACCCCCAGGGACGGTCTCCTACGAGCAGTACTTC. Its protein product is CASTLPPGTVSYEQYF. The gene calls are TRBV27 and TRBJ2-7; tentatively, D is TRBD1 or TRBD2 (5 bases each). Germline loops: CDR1 MNHEY, CDR2 SMNVEV (reference sequence). This CDR3 has 16 amino acids. V was trimmed by 7 bases and J by 0 bases, leaving 19 bases between them.